The clone carrying this T cell receptor beta chain was counted ten times or more. What it binds is not known. V trimming: 5 bases; J trimming: 1 base; junction bases outside the gene matches: 3. The length of the CDR3 is 15 residues. This sample was included in a study of identical twins. Study findings and constraints: Out-of-frame alpha sequences common to twins were enriched for low generation probability.

A single record per CDR3 protein comes from TCRdb applying MiXCR to the 5' RACE reads. The data contain about 890,000 distinct CDR3 sequences, roughly 12% of them singletons. This sample also belongs to another study, concerning yellow fever vaccine responses in identical twins.

Sequencing was carried out using PBMCs. The receptor was derived from a young woman in good health. The chain links TRBV12-3 or TRBV12-4 to TRBJ2-3, with 10 bases fitting TRBD2. CDR3 residues: CASSPTSGGTDTQYF. Written as DNA, the CDR3 is TGTGCCAGCAGTCCTACTAGCGGGGGCACAGATACGCAGTATTTT.